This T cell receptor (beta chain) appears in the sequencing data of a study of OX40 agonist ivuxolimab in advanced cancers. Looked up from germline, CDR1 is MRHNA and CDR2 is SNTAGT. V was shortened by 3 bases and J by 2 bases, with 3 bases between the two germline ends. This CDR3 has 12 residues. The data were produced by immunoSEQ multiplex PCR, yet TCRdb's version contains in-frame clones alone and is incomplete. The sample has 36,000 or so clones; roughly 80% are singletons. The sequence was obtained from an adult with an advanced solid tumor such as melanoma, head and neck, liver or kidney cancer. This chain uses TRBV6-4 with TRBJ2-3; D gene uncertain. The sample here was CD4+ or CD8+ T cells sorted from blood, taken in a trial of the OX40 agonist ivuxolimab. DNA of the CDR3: TGTGCCAGCAGTGAGACCACAGATACGCAGTATTTT. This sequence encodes CASSETTDTQYF.